Listed here are 18 T cell receptor beta chains from one sample, sequenced in a study of T-cell memory formation after mild COVID-19. TCRdb ran MiXCR on the 5' RACE reads and lists one entry per CDR3 protein. The sample lists under 300,000 distinct CDR3 sequences, roughly 9.4% occurring once. The material sequenced was PBMCs or a T cell subset sorted from them (not recorded which). The origin of the receptors is a man between 18 and 29 years old who had mild COVID-19 (a few samples of this study predate the infection). Cell type and time point are not known.

This clonotype was recorded many times. This chain links TRBV5-1 with TRBJ2-1; D call uncertain. The ends were cut back, 4 bases at V and 4 bases at J, with 3 bases in the middle. This CDR3 is built from 11 residues. The V gene's germline CDR1 is SGHRS and CDR2 YFSETQ. Here the CDR3 DNA reads TGCGCCAGCAGCGATTACAATGAGCAGTTCTTC. Amino acids: CASSDYNEQFF.

This clonotype was counted between two and nine times. The J gene is TRBJ2-2, the V gene TRBV7-2; no firm D call. Trimming stripped 3 bases from V and 1 base from J, with 9 bases between. CDR3 length: 15 residues. CDR1 SGHTA and CDR2 FQGNSA come from the germline V gene. The CDR3: CASSLQVLNTGELFF. The DNA of the CDR3 is TGTGCCAGCAGCTTGCAGGTCTTGAACACCGGGGAGCTGTTTTTT.

V usage is TRBV7-6 and J usage is TRBJ1-5, with D possibly matching TRBD1 (5 bases). Germline-derived CDR1 and CDR2 are SGHVS and FNYEAQ. The CDR3 totals 15 residues. V shed 5 bases and J shed 2 bases, with 13 bases lying between them. The CDR3 DNA sequence: TGTGCCAGCAGCCAGGGCGGGGGAGGCAATCAGCCCCAGCATTTT. Its translation is CASSQGGGGNQPQHF. The variable domain in full, with the rest retrieved from reference TRBV7-6 and TRBJ1-5, is GAGVSQSPRYKVTKRGQDVALRCDPISGHVSLYWYRQALGQGPEFLTYFNYEAQQDKSGLPNDRFSAERPEGSISTLTIQRTEQRDSAMYRCASSQGGGGNQPQHFGDGTRLSIL.

This clonotype was counted only a few times. V gene TRBV5-1 combines with J gene TRBJ1-2; 7 bases line up with TRBD1. Germline loops: CDR1 SGHRS, CDR2 YFSETQ. Trimming took 1 base from V and 2 from J; bases not matched to a gene: 8. CDR3 length: 16 residues. As DNA, the CDR3 is TGCGCCAGCAGCTTGTGGCCGGGACAGAGCAACTATGGCTACACCTTC. Residues: CASSLWPGQSNYGYTF.

The sample holds many counts of this clonotype. This sequence joins TRBV5-1 and TRBJ1-2, with no clear D. This CDR3 region has 15 residues. With 1 base removed from V and 1 base from J, the gap between germline ends came to 11 bases. CDR1 SGHRS and CDR2 YFSETQ come from the germline V gene. CDR3 in DNA: TGCGCCAGCAGCTTGAACATTCACAGTAACTATGGCTACACCTTC. Amino acids: CASSLNIHSNYGYTF. Full variable domain (missing parts from reference TRBV5-1 and TRBJ1-2): KAGVTQTPRYLIKTRGQQVTLSCSPISGHRSVSWYQQTPGQGLQFLFEYFSETQRNKGNFPGRFSGRQFSNSRSEMNVSTLELGDSALYLCASSLNIHSNYGYTFGSGTRLTVV.

A few counts support this clonotype. The chain carries TRBV3-2 and TRBJ2-7. TRBV3-2 is a pseudogene locus. This CDR3 contains 10 residues. The CDR3 is CATRGGEQYV. As DNA, the CDR3 is TGTGCCACCCGAGGTGGTGAGCAGTACGTC.

This clonotype was counted many times. This rearrangement joins TRBV5-1 to TRBJ2-1, with D possibly matching TRBD2 (5 bases). Trimming left V 0 bases short and J 9 bases short, with 13 bases between. This CDR3 comprises 14 residues. Germline V gene data show CDR1 as SGHRS and CDR2 as YFSETQ. The DNA for the CDR3 is TGCGCCAGCAGCTTGGGTCCTTTCGCGGGTGAGCAGTTCTTC. It specifies CASSLGPFAGEQFF.

The genes are TRBV7-8 and TRBJ1-3; D is possibly TRBD1 (6 bases). Germline loops: CDR1 SGHVS, CDR2 FQNEAQ. The V and J ends lost 1 base and 1 base respectively, with 11 bases between them. The CDR3 consists of 16 residues. This CDR3 reads CASSLVAGASGNTIYF. CDR3 coding DNA: TGTGCCAGCAGCTTAGTGGCAGGGGCTTCTGGAAACACCATATATTTT.

This clonotype has just a few counts. This rearrangement joins TRBV20-1 to TRBJ1-5, with 9 nucleotides matching TRBD1. CDR3 length: 15 amino acids. Germline CDR1 reads DFQATT; CDR2 reads SNEGSKA (reference sequence). V trimming: 1 base; J trimming: 6 bases; junction bases outside the gene matches: 7. CDR3 amino acids: CSARADRGFRQPQHF. Written as DNA, the CDR3 is TGCAGTGCTAGAGCCGACAGGGGGTTTCGTCAGCCCCAGCATTTT.

This clonotype showed up many times. The gene calls are TRBV5-1 and TRBJ2-2, with D unresolved. This CDR3 has 14 amino acids. The germline gives CDR1 SGHRS, CDR2 YFSETQ. Trimming shortened V by 4 bases and J by 6 bases, and 13 bases separated the two germline ends. The DNA for the CDR3 is TGCGCCAGCAGCGAAGCTGGTTCCGCCGGGGAGCTGTTTTTT. It yields the protein CASSEAGSAGELFF.

This clonotype showed up many times. The gene calls are TRBV11-2 and TRBJ2-5, with a possible D match to TRBD1 (5 bases). The CDR3 is 15 amino acids. Germline lookup yields CDR1 SGHAT and CDR2 FQNNGV. V lost 1 base, J lost 5 bases, and 14 bases lay in between. The CDR3 region has the DNA TGTGCCAGCAGCTTAGTGGGCAGGGCGATGGAGACCCAGTACTTC. Translation: CASSLVGRAMETQYF.

This chain uses TRBV25-1 with TRBJ2-1; 12 bases agree with TRBD2. Germline values: CDR1 MGHDK, CDR2 SYGVNS. The V gene end was trimmed by 9 bases and the J gene end by 10 bases; junction bases not matched to a gene: 13. The CDR3 is 15 residues long. The CDR3 nucleotides read TGTGCCAGTTCTGGGGCTAGCGGGGGGGCTGGCGAGCAGTTCTTC. This sequence encodes CASSGASGGAGEQFF.

This clonotype came up a few times. The V call is TRBV6-2 or TRBV6-3, the J call TRBJ2-7, with 8 bases aligning to TRBD1. Germline CDR1 and CDR2: MNHEY and SVGEGT. J gave up 2 bases and V 2 bases, and 2 bases lay outside the gene matches. This CDR3 comprises 14 residues. In nucleotides, the CDR3 is TGTGCCAGCAGTTACGGGGACAGGACCTACGAGCAGTACTTC. Translated, it gives CASSYGDRTYEQYF.

This clonotype was observed at least ten times. This sequence joins TRBV7-9 and TRBJ1-4; D ambiguous. The V and J ends lost 3 bases and 7 bases respectively, with 15 bases between them. The germline V gene has CDR1 SEHNR and CDR2 FQNEAQ (reference sequence). The CDR3 totals 15 residues. The CDR3 nucleotides read TGTGCCAGCAGCTTCTACGGGGATATGGGTGAAAAACTGTTTTTT. The encoded protein is CASSFYGDMGEKLFF.

This rearrangement joins TRBV12-3 or TRBV12-4 to TRBJ2-5; 8 bases fit TRBD2. The ends lost 3 bases at V and 4 bases at J; junction bases unmatched: 4. The CDR3 loop spans 14 amino acids. CDR3 sequence: CASSLSAGGETQYF. The CDR3 nucleotides read TGTGCCAGCAGTTTGTCGGCGGGGGGAGAGACCCAGTACTTC.

This clonotype was observed a few times. The V and J genes are TRBV4-2 and TRBJ2-1; 10 bases match TRBD2. The CDR3 has 17 amino acids. J gave up 4 bases and V 4 bases, and 10 bases lay outside the gene matches. CDR1 is LGHNA and CDR2 is YNFKEQ in the germline V gene. The CDR3 region is CASSLNGGTSEYNEQFF. The CDR3 nucleotides are TGTGCCAGCAGCCTTAACGGCGGGACTAGCGAATACAATGAGCAGTTCTTC.

The J gene is TRBJ2-7, the V gene TRBV10-3; TRBD2 aligns across 7 bases. The J segment lost 2 bases and the V segment lost 10 bases, leaving 5 bases of the junction unmatched. Germline V lookup: CDR1 ENHRY, CDR2 SYGVKD. The CDR3 has 12 amino acids. The CDR3 nucleotides read TGTGCCAGTCGGGGGGACGCCTACGAGCAGTACGTC. It encodes CASRGDAYEQYV.

The chain links TRBV5-1 to TRBJ2-1; 12 nucleotides align to TRBD1. After removal of 1 base from V and 7 bases from J, the junction contained 6 bases not matched to a gene. CDR1 and CDR2 from the germline V gene are SGHRS and YFSETQ. There are 16 residues in the CDR3. The CDR3 here is CASSLLGQGAGNEQFF. The CDR3 DNA reads as TGCGCCAGCAGCTTGCTGGGACAGGGGGCGGGAAATGAGCAGTTCTTC.